Listed below are T cell receptor beta chains from one sample, sequenced in a study of T cell repertoires in cytomegalovirus infection. MiXCR, run by TCRdb on the reads, gives a single entry per CDR3 protein. The sample includes around 190,000 distinct CDR3 sequences, around 15% of them seen just once. The sample comprised PBMCs. Source of these receptors: a human donor in good health (CMV status not recorded). Some clones in this sample may be carry-over from other donors' samples. The CDR3 runs from the conserved cysteine through the conserved F or W. D genes are given only for firm matches. Clone size appears in some rows only: once, few, many, or a class for an expanded clone.

TRBD1,few,TRBV5-1,TRBJ2-7,TGCGCCAGCAGATTCCTAGGGGGCAACGAGCAGTACTTC,CASRFLGGNEQYF
-,many,TRBV3-1,TRBJ1-1,TGTGCCAGCAGCCAAGATTTTGTGGGGGCGGGAAAGGACACTGAAGCTTTCTTT,CASSQDFVGAGKDTEAFF
-,many,TRBV6-4,TRBJ2-1,TGTGCCAGCAGTGACTCGAGTAGCAGTGAGCAGTTCTTC,CASSDSSSSEQFF
TRBD1,few,TRBV29-1,TRBJ2-7,TGCAGCGTTGAACACTCCCGAGGACAGGGGTGGGAGCAGTACTTC,CSVEHSRGQGWEQYF
-,many,TRBV7-2,TRBJ1-4,TGTGCCAGCAGCCCATCCTTTTTTGACAAACTGTTTTTT,CASSPSFFDKLFF
-,many,TRBV27,TRBJ2-2,TGTGCCAGCAGTCCTAACACCGGGGAGCTGTTTTTT,CASSPNTGELFF
-,many,TRBV28,TRBJ1-1,TGTGCCAGCAGTTTATTCGGGGAGAGGAACACTGAAGCTTTCTTT,CASSLFGERNTEAFF
-,many,TRBV6-5,TRBJ2-5,TGTGCCAGCAGTTACACGGCGGGGCGGGTCGAGACCCAGTACTTC,CASSYTAGRVETQYF
-,few,TRBV29-1,TRBJ2-2,TGCAGCGTTTCCGACCTCTCCAACACCGGGGAGCTGTTTTTT,CSVSDLSNTGELFF
TRBD1,many,TRBV27,TRBJ2-6,TGTGCCAGCAGTTTAGCCACTGGGACAGTCGGGGCCAACGTCCTGACTTTC,CASSLATGTVGANVLTF
-,-,TRBV5-6,TRBJ1-1,TGTGCCAGCAGCTTGGCCCTGGGTGAAGCTTTCTTT,CASSLALGEAFF
-,many,TRBV20-1,TRBJ1-2,TGCAGTGCTAGAGATGGGCGTGACAGAAACTATGGCTACACCTTC,CSARDGRDRNYGYTF
TRBD1,few,TRBV29-1,TRBJ2-1,TGCAGCGTTGAGAAGACAGGGCATGAGCAGTTCTTC,CSVEKTGHEQFF
TRBD1,many,TRBV7-3,TRBJ1-1,TGTGCCAGCAGCTCCAGGGGGCGGGACACTGAAGCTTTCTTT,CASSSRGRDTEAFF
-,once,TRBV20-1,TRBJ2-2,TGCAGTGCCTACCGGGCGGGGAGGACCGGGGAGCTGTTTTTT,CSAYRAGRTGELFF
-,many,TRBV28,TRBJ1-5,TGTGCCAGCAGTCGGACAGATAGCAATCAGCCCCAGCATTTT,CASSRTDSNQPQHF
-,many,TRBV6-5,TRBJ1-1,TGTGCCAGCAGAGGACGGACCGCGAACACTGAAGCTTTCTTT,CASRGRTANTEAFF
-,many,TRBV7-9,TRBJ2-7,TGTGCCAGCAGCTTAGAGAGGCCCTACGAGCAGTACTTC,CASSLERPYEQYF
-,many,TRBV6-6,TRBJ2-1,TGTGCCAGCGGTTGGGGGAGGAAGTACAATGAGCAGTTCTTC,CASGWGRKYNEQFF
-,few,TRBV5-6,TRBJ2-5,TGTGCCAGCAGCTTTAGAGGGCCGACCCAGACCCAGTACTTC,CASSFRGPTQTQYF
-,-,TRBV15,TRBJ2-1,TGTGCCACCAGCAGAGATCGGGGGGCATCCAATGAGCAGTTCTTC,CATSRDRGASNEQFF
-,few,TRBV6-2/TRBV6-3,TRBJ2-7,TGTGCCAGCAGTTACAGGACAGCGATATACGAGCAGTACTTC,CASSYRTAIYEQYF
-,few,TRBV19,TRBJ2-7,TGTGCCAGTAGTCGCGGTTCGGCATACGAGCAGTACTTC,CASSRGSAYEQYF
-,many,TRBV5-1,TRBJ2-7,TGCGCCAGCAGCTTCCAGGGGTCCTACGAGCAGTACTTC,CASSFQGSYEQYF